Below are 9 T cell receptor beta chains sequenced from a single sample in a study of T cells in Graves' hyperthyroidism and ophthalmopathy. RNA transcripts provided the source from which TCR beta CDR3 regions were amplified. HTBI primers were the set used in a first-round RT-PCR of the TCR CDR3. TCRdb reprocessed the multiplex PCR reads with MiXCR, giving one entry per CDR3 protein. The sample carries fewer than 550,000 distinct CDR3 sequences, around 22% recorded once. Sequenced sample: blood. These receptors all come from a woman in her thirties with Graves' ophthalmopathy.

This clonotype has only one observation. The genes are TRBV15 and TRBJ1-2; no definite D call. Trimming took off 0 bases at V and 4 bases at J, with 12 bases between the two ends. Germline V CDR1 and CDR2: LNHNV, YYDKDF (reference sequence). This CDR3 region has 15 residues. The CDR3 nucleotides are TGTGCCACCAGCAGAGAGGCTTCAACCCCCTATGGCTACACCTTC. It encodes CATSREASTPYGYTF.

This clonotype was counted at least ten times. The chain recombines TRBV20-1 with TRBJ2-5; D not resolved. CDR1 and CDR2 from the germline V gene are DFQATT and SNEGSKA (reference sequence). The ends were cut back, 2 bases at V and 2 bases at J, with 6 bases in the middle. The CDR3 sequence is 12 residues long. The chain's CDR3 is CSARMGQETQYF. As DNA, the CDR3 is TGCAGTGCTAGAATGGGGCAAGAGACCCAGTACTTC.

This clonotype was detected ten times or more. The chain joins TRBV7-2 to TRBJ1-1, with D hard to call. Between the trimmed V and J ends, which lost 3 bases and 4 bases, there was a span of 9 bases. CDR3 size: 13 residues. Germline V lookup: CDR1 SGHTA, CDR2 FQGNSA. CDR3 DNA sequence: TGTGCCAGCAGCTTCGGATGGATCACTGAAGCTTTCTTT. It encodes CASSFGWITEAFF.

This clonotype was picked up one time. In this CDR3 the conserved last residue, phenylalanine or tryptophan, is missing, so a read error is likely. The DNA is omitted, as the CDR3 cannot be located on it reliably, and the CDR3 follows TCRdb's listing. This sequence joins TRBV12-3 or TRBV12-4 and TRBJ1-1; the table's D call TRBD1 went unverified against the DNA. The CDR3 spans 11 amino acids, including both terminal residues. The CDR3 protein is CASSLGLGGSL.

J is TRBJ2-7 and V is TRBV15; D perhaps matches TRBD1 (5 bases). V lost 0 bases, J lost 5 bases, and 8 bases lay in between. The CDR3 spans 13 residues. The V gene's germline CDR1 is LNHNV and CDR2 YYDKDF (reference sequence). The CDR3 nucleotides read TGTGCCACCAGCAGAGACAGGGTAGACGAGCAGTACTTC. Encoded protein: CATSRDRVDEQYF.

DNA of the CDR3: TGCAGTGCAACCCCCACAAGGACAGGTGGATCGCCCCAGCATTTT. Its protein is CSATPTRTGGSPQHF. This chain joins TRBV20-1 and TRBJ1-5, with 7 bases matching TRBD1. This CDR3 spans 15 amino acids. Germline CDR1 DFQATT, CDR2 SNEGSKA (reference sequence). The trim removed 6 bases at V and 9 bases at J, leaving 17 bases unmatched.

This clonotype has a count of ten or more. The chain recombines TRBV4-2 with TRBJ1-2; a weak D match, TRBD1 (6 bases). The CDR3 consists of 18 residues. The germline CDR1 and CDR2 sequences are LGHNA and YNFKEQ. V lost 4 bases to trimming and J lost 6 bases, with 27 bases between them. Written as DNA, the CDR3 is TGTGCCAGCAGCCCAGTACTTTGGGGGGCTGACTATAGGGATGGCTACACCTTC. It specifies CASSPVLWGADYRDGYTF.

This clonotype was seen only a few times. This chain joins TRBV12-3 or TRBV12-4 and TRBJ1-5; D remains ambiguous. The CDR3 is 12 residues long. The V gene lost 1 base and the J gene lost 7 bases, with 5 bases spanning the gap. The CDR3 spells CASSLERQPQHF. The CDR3 DNA reads as TGTGCCAGCAGTTTAGAACGACAGCCCCAGCATTTT.

The genes are TRBV6-5 and TRBJ2-2; TRBD1 agrees at 9 bases. The V and J ends lost 5 bases and 6 bases, in that order; junction bases with no gene match: 10. The CDR3 totals 16 residues. In germline, CDR1 is MNHEY, CDR2 SVGAGI. The CDR3 DNA reads as TGTGCCAGCAGTACTCCGGGACAGGGTGGCCCCGGGGAGCTGTTTTTT. Its translation: CASSTPGQGGPGELFF.